The clone carrying this T cell receptor beta chain was picked up many times. Antigen specificity is unknown. The data stem from a study of T cells in Graves' hyperthyroidism and ophthalmopathy. Study findings and constraints: The model identified upcoming ophthalmopathy a median 6.5 months ahead of onset.

Exclusion followed for patients with uncontrolled infection, other autoimmune disease, pregnancy or lactation. Using RNA transcripts as the source, TCR beta CDR3 regions were amplified. A set of HTBI primers served as the primers for a first-round RT-PCR of the TCR CDR3. MiXCR was run by TCRdb on the multiplex PCR reads, yielding one entry per CDR3 protein. This sample has 500,000 or so distinct CDR3 sequences, with 15% to 20% found just once. The V segment lost 8 bases and the J segment 2 bases; nucleotides outside the gene matches: 13. This CDR3 spans 17 amino acids. Germline values: CDR1 MDHEN, CDR2 SYDVKM.

The chain joins TRBV28 to TRBJ1-5; 9 positions agree with TRBD1. The origin of this receptor is a woman aged 25 to 45 with Graves' ophthalmopathy. Input material: blood. CDR3 sequence reads: CASGETGGGRRNQPQHF. Here the CDR3 DNA reads TGTGCCAGCGGGGAGACAGGGGGGGGCAGGCGCAATCAGCCCCAGCATTTT. Using reference TRBV28 and TRBJ1-5 for the parts outside the CDR3, the full variable domain is DVKVTQSSRYLVKRTGEKVFLECVQDMDHENMFWYRQDPGLGLRLIYFSYDVKMKEKGDIPEGYSVSREKKERFSLILESASTNQTSMYLCASGETGGGRRNQPQHFGDGTRLSIL.